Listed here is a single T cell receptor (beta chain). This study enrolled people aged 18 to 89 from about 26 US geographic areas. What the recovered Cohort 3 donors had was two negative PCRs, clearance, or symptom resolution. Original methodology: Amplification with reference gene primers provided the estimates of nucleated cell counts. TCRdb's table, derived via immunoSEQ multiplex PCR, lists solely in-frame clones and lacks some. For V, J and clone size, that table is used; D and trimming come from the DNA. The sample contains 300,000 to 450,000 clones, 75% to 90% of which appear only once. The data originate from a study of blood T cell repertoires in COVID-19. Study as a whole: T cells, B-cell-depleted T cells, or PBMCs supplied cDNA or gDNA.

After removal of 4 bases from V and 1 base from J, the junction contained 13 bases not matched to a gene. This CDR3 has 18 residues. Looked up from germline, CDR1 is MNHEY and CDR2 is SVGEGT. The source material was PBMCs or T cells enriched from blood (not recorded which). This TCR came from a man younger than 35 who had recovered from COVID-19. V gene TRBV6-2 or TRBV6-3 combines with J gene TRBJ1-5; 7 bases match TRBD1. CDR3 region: CASSSRQGVVISNQPQHF. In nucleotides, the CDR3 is TGTGCCAGCAGTTCCCGACAGGGAGTGGTCATAAGCAATCAGCCCCAGCATTTT.